The 31 T cell receptor beta chains below all came from one sample that was sequenced in a study of shared clonotypes between healthy human individuals. Sequencing was performed with immunoSEQ multiplex PCR; in TCRdb, only in-frame clones are kept and a portion is missing. The sample lists some 2,500,000 clones; roughly 93% were seen once. Sequenced material: naive CD4+ T cells from PBMCs. Documented subset: CD45RA+ positively selected. All receptors come from a man aged 18-30 years in good health. Some clones in this sample may be carry-over from other donors' samples.

The chain has TRBV19 and TRBJ2-3; TRBD2 agrees at 10 bases. J lost 5 bases, V lost 3 bases, and 11 bases had no gene match. This CDR3 is built from 17 residues. Germline V gene sequence: CDR1 LNHDA, CDR2 SQIVND (reference sequence). CDR3 coding DNA: TGTGCCAGTAGTATGGGCGGTAGCGGGAGGTTTGGAGATACGCAGTATTTT. Its translation is CASSMGGSGRFGDTQYF.

The rearrangement joins TRBV21-1 to TRBJ1-4. TRBV21-1 is a recognized pseudogene. This CDR3 region has 16 residues. CDR3 residues: CASSKARGEAEEKLFF. CDR3 bases: TGTGCCAGCAGCAAAGCTCGAGGGGAGGCGGAGGAAAAACTGTTTTTT.

This clone came up once. The rearrangement joins TRBV28 to TRBJ2-3; possibly TRBD2 for D (6 bases). The germline V and J ends were trimmed by 6 bases and 11 bases, with 27 bases remaining between them. The CDR3 spans 16 residues. CDR1 and CDR2 from the germline V gene are MDHEN and SYDVKM. Here the CDR3 reads CASSPRTMPRRIRQYF. CDR3 DNA: TGTGCCAGCAGCCCCAGGACTATGCCTAGGCGGATTAGGCAGTATTTT.

The chain carries TRBV28 and TRBJ2-3; D is ambiguous. Germline CDR1 MDHEN, CDR2 SYDVKM. The CDR3 is 14 residues long. Trimming removed 2 bases from V and 7 bases from J, with 13 bases in between. This CDR3 is CASSLGPPGNTQYF. The CDR3 region has the DNA TGTGCCAGCAGTTTAGGGCCCCCTGGTAATACGCAGTATTTT.

The chain carries TRBV10-3 and TRBJ2-7; 9 nucleotides match TRBD1. After removal of 3 bases from V and 2 bases from J, the junction contained 5 bases not matched to a gene. Germline V lookup: CDR1 ENHRY, CDR2 SYGVKD. This CDR3 is 15 amino acids long. The CDR3 region has the DNA TGTGCCATCAGTGATGAGACAGGGGGGCCCTACGAGCAGTACTTC. Its protein product is CAISDETGGPYEQYF.

This chain links TRBV15 with TRBJ1-2, with TRBD1 matching over 7 bases. The CDR3 has 15 amino acids. Trimming took 4 bases from V and 3 from J; bases not matched to a gene: 8. The germline V gene encodes CDR1 LNHNV and CDR2 YYDKDF (reference sequence). The CDR3 coding sequence is TGTGCCACCAGCAAGTACAGGGGCTGGGACTATGGCTACACCTTC. This translates into CATSKYRGWDYGYTF.

CDR3 sequence reads: CASSDRRSGSSYNEQFF. The CDR3 DNA sequence: TGTGCCAGCAGTGACCGCCGTAGCGGGAGCTCCTACAATGAGCAGTTCTTC. The chain links TRBV6-4 to TRBJ2-1, with 9 bases matching TRBD2. J gave up 0 bases and V 2 bases, and 5 bases lay outside the gene matches. The CDR3 spans 17 residues. Germline values: CDR1 MRHNA, CDR2 SNTAGT.

The J gene is TRBJ2-7, the V gene TRBV25-1; D uncertain. CDR1 and CDR2 (germline): MGHDK, SYGVNS. The CDR3 covers 14 residues. V was trimmed by 3 bases and J by 7 bases, leaving 16 bases between them. The CDR3 DNA reads as TGTGCCAGCAGTGACCGCAACCGGGTTTTGGAGCAGTACTTC. This translates into CASSDRNRVLEQYF.

The chain is built from TRBV28 and TRBJ1-2; a possible D gene is TRBD1 (5 bases). Trimming took 2 bases from V and 8 from J, leaving 12 bases between them. This CDR3 has 13 amino acids. The germline gives CDR1 MDHEN, CDR2 SYDVKM. The CDR3 DNA reads TGTGCCAGCAGTTTAAATTCCGAGGGGGGCTACACCTTC. Translated: CASSLNSEGGYTF.

The CDR3 DNA reads as TGTGCCAGCAGCAGAGCAGGGGTTGGAAACACCATATATTTT. This sequence encodes CASSRAGVGNTIYF. The chain links TRBV11-2 to TRBJ1-3; a weak D match, TRBD1 (6 bases). The CDR3 loop spans 14 amino acids. Trimming pared 5 bases from V and 3 bases from J, leaving 11 bases between. CDR1 and CDR2 from the germline V gene are SGHAT and FQNNGV. Using reference TRBV11-2 and TRBJ1-3 for the parts outside the CDR3, the full variable domain is EAGVAQSPRYKIIEKRQSVAFWCNPISGHATLYWYQQILGQGPKLLIQFQNNGVVDDSQLPKDRFSAERLKGVDSTLKIQPAKLEDSAVYLCASSRAGVGNTIYFGEGSWLTVV.

The count of this clone is one. This chain joins TRBV7-3 and TRBJ2-7; the match to TRBD1 covers 7 bases. The CDR3 is 13 amino acids. Germline values: CDR1 SGHTA, CDR2 FQGTGA. V trimming: 2 bases; J trimming: 9 bases; junction bases outside the gene matches: 7. The CDR3 region is CASSLGSGGVQYF. DNA for the CDR3: TGTGCCAGCAGCTTAGGGTCAGGGGGAGTGCAGTACTTC.

The rearrangement joins TRBV2 to TRBJ1-5, with TRBD1 matching over 8 bases. Germline lookup yields CDR1 SNHLY and CDR2 FYNNEI. V lost 6 bases, J lost 1 base, and 5 bases stayed unmatched. This CDR3 is built from 15 residues. In DNA form, the CDR3 reads TGTGCCAGCAGACCGGACAGGGCAAGCAATCAGCCCCAGCATTTT. Protein product: CASRPDRASNQPQHF.

The CDR3 loop is CASSLGDARPGRPQHF. The DNA for the CDR3 is TGTGCCAGCAGTCTTGGGGACGCTCGTCCAGGACGGCCCCAGCATTTT. The chain couples TRBV28 to TRBJ1-5, with a weak D call TRBD1 (5 bases). V lost 5 bases and J 9 bases, leaving 23 bases between the germline ends. Per germline, CDR1 MDHEN and CDR2 SYDVKM. The CDR3 runs to 16 residues.

This clone was seen only once. V and J are TRBV7-2 and TRBJ2-1, with 7 bases matching TRBD2. The CDR3 length is 14 residues. CDR1 and CDR2 (germline): SGHTA, FQGNSA. Losses at the gene ends were 7 bases for V and 8 bases for J; bases not matched to a gene: 11. CDR3 sequence (DNA): TGTGCCAGCACACCCCCGGCGGCGGGAGATGAGCAGTTCTTC. Residues: CASTPPAAGDEQFF. Drawing the rest from reference TRBV7-2 and TRBJ2-1, the complete variable domain is GAGVSQSPSNKVTEKGKDVELRCDPISGHTALYWYRQSLGQGLEFLIYFQGNSAPDKSGLPSDRFSAERTGGSVSTLTIQRTQQEDSAVYLCASTPPAAGDEQFFGPGTRLTVL.

The rearrangement uses TRBV5-1 and TRBJ2-6, with D perhaps matching TRBD1 (5 bases). V was cut by 0 bases and J by 4 bases, with 11 bases left in between. CDR3 length: 16 amino acids. Germline CDR1 reads SGHRS; CDR2 reads YFSETQ. The CDR3 is CASSLDAGSGANVLTF. The CDR3, as DNA: TGCGCCAGCAGCTTGGATGCAGGGTCCGGGGCCAACGTCCTGACTTTC.

The rearrangement joins TRBV18 to TRBJ1-1, with 7 bases identical to TRBD1. The V gene end was trimmed by 3 bases and the J gene end by 10 bases; junction bases not matched to a gene: 8. Germline values: CDR1 KGHSH, CDR2 LQKENI. The CDR3 length is 13 residues. In DNA, the CDR3 is TGTGCCAGCTCACCCACGACAGGGCTGGGAGCTTTCTTT. Translation: CASSPTTGLGAFF.

This clone was recorded once. The J gene is TRBJ2-5, the V gene TRBV30; either TRBD1 or TRBD2 may fit D (5 bases each). Germline V gives CDR1 GTSNPN, CDR2 SVGIG (reference sequence). The CDR3 runs to 14 residues. The V and J ends lost 2 bases and 4 bases respectively, with 14 bases between them. This CDR3 is CAWSTGTTPETQYF. The CDR3 DNA is TGTGCCTGGAGTACCGGGACCACCCCAGAGACCCAGTACTTC.

The V call is TRBV10-3, the J call TRBJ2-1, with 10 bases matching TRBD2. This CDR3 has 17 amino acids. Germline CDR1 is ENHRY and CDR2 is SYGVKD. V lost 2 bases, J lost 7 bases, and 11 bases stayed unmatched. This CDR3 is CAISEGGPAGGGNEQFF. The CDR3 DNA reads as TGTGCCATCAGTGAGGGAGGTCCAGCGGGAGGGGGTAATGAGCAGTTCTTC.

This chain uses TRBV6-5 with TRBJ2-7, with TRBD1 as a possible D gene (6 bases). The germline V and J ends were trimmed by 8 bases and 2 bases, with 19 bases remaining between them. Germline lookup yields CDR1 MNHEY and CDR2 SVGAGI. The CDR3 totals 15 residues. The CDR3 here is CASRRGAGTTYEQYF. In DNA form, the CDR3 reads TGTGCCAGCCGTCGAGGGGCAGGGACAACCTACGAGCAGTACTTC.

The V and J genes are TRBV6-5 and TRBJ1-1; D gene uncertain. V was pared by 5 bases and J by 10 bases, with 11 bases between. This CDR3 is built from 11 residues. CDR1 MNHEY and CDR2 SVGAGI come from the germline V gene. The CDR3 region is CASSREGRAFF. The CDR3 DNA reads as TGTGCCAGCAGTCGCGAGGGCCGAGCTTTCTTT.

Of note for this clone: Other DNA sequences in this sample translate to the same CDR3. The rearrangement links TRBV18 to TRBJ2-3, with unresolved D. The CDR3 has 13 residues. The V gene lost 3 bases and the J gene lost 3 bases, with 7 bases spanning the gap. CDR1 and CDR2 from the germline V gene are KGHSH and LQKENI. The CDR3 region has the DNA TGTGCCAGCTCACCGGGTGGTACAGATACGCAGTATTTT. Amino acids: CASSPGGTDTQYF. The entire variable domain, with the rest obtained from reference TRBV18 and TRBJ2-3, is as follows: NAGVMQNPRHLVRRRGQEARLRCSPMKGHSHVYWYRQLPEEGLKFMVYLQKENIIDESGMPKERFSAEFPKEGPSILRIQQVVRGDSAAYFCASSPGGTDTQYFGPGTRLTVL.

The chain has TRBV5-4 and TRBJ2-2; tentatively, D is TRBD2 (7 bases). The CDR3 runs 17 residues. Germline assignment: CDR1 SGHNT and CDR2 YYREEE (reference sequence). The V end lost 0 bases, the J end lost 5 bases, and 17 bases lay between the germline ends. CDR3 region: CASSLVLAADRTGELFF. CDR3 nucleotides: TGTGCCAGCAGCTTGGTGCTAGCGGCAGACAGGACCGGGGAGCTGTTTTTT.

The chain is built from TRBV5-1 and TRBJ2-1; D is unresolved. V gave up 3 bases and J gave up 0 bases, with 10 bases separating them. The CDR3 length is 15 residues. Germline assignment: CDR1 SGHRS and CDR2 YFSETQ. Here the CDR3 DNA reads TGCGCCAGCAGCTCGACAAAGGTCTCCTACAATGAGCAGTTCTTC. It is translated as CASSSTKVSYNEQFF.

The gene calls are TRBV19 and TRBJ1-2; D possibly corresponds to TRBD1 (5 bases). V gave up 5 bases and J gave up 2 bases, with 12 bases separating them. Germline lookup yields CDR1 LNHDA and CDR2 SQIVND (reference sequence). The CDR3 loop spans 14 amino acids. CDR3 in amino acids: CASSLGGKNYGYTF. CDR3 coding DNA: TGTGCCAGTAGTTTGGGGGGGAAAAACTATGGCTACACCTTC.

The chain employs TRBV19 and TRBJ2-7; TRBD1 agrees at 10 bases. The CDR3 is made up of 16 amino acids. Germline CDR1 and CDR2: LNHDA and SQIVND (reference sequence). V was clipped by 4 bases and J by 4 bases; unmatched bases: 10. In DNA form, the CDR3 reads TGTGCCAGTAGTAGGGAGACTCCGGGACAGGGGTACGAGCAGTACTTC. This gives the protein CASSRETPGQGYEQYF.

The chain links TRBV5-1 to TRBJ2-7; the D gene is possibly TRBD1 (6 bases). This CDR3 is 13 amino acids long. Trimming stripped 3 bases from V and 7 bases from J, with 14 bases between. In germline, CDR1 is SGHRS, CDR2 YFSETQ. This CDR3 is CASSSTQRGEQYF. The CDR3 DNA follows: TGCGCCAGCAGCTCAACCCAAAGGGGGGAGCAGTACTTC.

The chain is built from TRBV10-3 and TRBJ2-1, with D unresolved. This CDR3 is 14 amino acids long. The germline V gene has CDR1 ENHRY and CDR2 SYGVKD. With 10 bases removed from V and 7 bases from J, the gap between germline ends came to 20 bases. CDR3: CASYGPDLANEQFF. Written as DNA, the CDR3 is TGTGCCAGCTACGGGCCCGACCTTGCGAATGAGCAGTTCTTC.

V gene TRBV11-1 combines with J gene TRBJ1-1; possibly TRBD1 for D (5 bases). Germline CDR1 reads SGHAT; CDR2 reads FQDESV (reference sequence). Trimming took 3 bases from V and 2 from J, leaving 10 bases between them. This CDR3 contains 14 residues. This CDR3 is CASSFDRGNTEAFF. CDR3 coding DNA: TGTGCCAGCAGCTTCGACAGAGGTAACACTGAAGCTTTCTTT.

This chain uses TRBV5-5 with TRBJ2-2, with a weak D call TRBD1 (6 bases). V dropped 6 bases and J dropped 5 bases, with 17 bases sitting between them. Per the germline V gene, CDR1 is SGHKS and CDR2 is YYEKEE (reference sequence). There are 15 residues in the CDR3. CDR3 bases: TGTGCCAGCACCGAGCGAGGGGGATGGACCGGGGAGCTGTTTTTT. This encodes CASTERGGWTGELFF.

The rearrangement uses TRBV28 and TRBJ2-7, with TRBD1 matching over 9 bases. V lost 3 bases and J lost 2; bases outside the gene matches: 14. Germline V gives CDR1 MDHEN, CDR2 SYDVKM. CDR3 length: 18 amino acids. The CDR3 reads CASSFPGQGSPTAYEQYF. The CDR3 DNA follows: TGTGCCAGCAGTTTTCCGGGACAGGGATCCCCTACGGCCTACGAGCAGTACTTC.

The chain carries TRBV5-1 and TRBJ2-7, with 9 bases identical to TRBD1. Germline V lookup: CDR1 SGHRS, CDR2 YFSETQ. Losses at the gene ends were 0 bases for V and 0 bases for J; bases not matched to a gene: 1. The CDR3 contains 15 residues. The CDR3: CASSLVGQGSYEQYF. The CDR3 DNA is TGCGCCAGCAGCTTGGTGGGACAGGGCTCCTACGAGCAGTACTTC.